These 10 T cell receptor beta chains were all obtained from the same sample, sequenced in a study of cytomegalovirus exposure and HLA in healthy donors. PCR amplification relied on 60 Vbeta primers (plus 13 Jbeta primers). The data were produced by immunoSEQ multiplex PCR, yet TCRdb's version contains in-frame clones alone and is incomplete. The table has roughly 80,000 clones, about 88% seen once. Sequenced sample: PBMCs. Receptors originate from a woman between 45 and 65 years old in good health and CMV-seronegative.

The chain has TRBV18 and TRBJ2-3; 13 nucleotides match TRBD2. This CDR3 has 18 residues. J lost 2 bases, V lost 3 bases, and 8 bases had no gene match. The V gene's germline CDR1 is KGHSH and CDR2 LQKENI. The CDR3 loop reads CASSPRGTSGALTDTQYF. The CDR3 DNA is TGTGCCAGCTCACCGAGGGGGACTAGCGGGGCTCTCACAGATACGCAGTATTTT.

The sample holds one count of this clone. The chain carries TRBV9 and TRBJ1-6; D remains ambiguous. Germline CDR1 and CDR2: SGDLS and YYNGEE. Deletions cut 0 bases from V and 7 bases from J, with 14 bases between. CDR3 length equals 16 residues. The CDR3, as DNA: TGTGCCAGCAGCGTAGCGCCAGATCCGGGGAATTCACCCCTCCACTTT. Its translation is CASSVAPDPGNSPLHF.

The J gene is TRBJ1-1, the V gene TRBV7-9; D might be TRBD1 (6 bases). V gave up 4 bases and J gave up 3 bases, with 15 bases separating them. The CDR3 has 15 amino acids. The germline gives CDR1 SEHNR, CDR2 FQNEAQ (reference sequence). The CDR3 region is CASSSQGRRDTEAFF. The CDR3 DNA reads as TGTGCCAGCAGCTCTCAGGGGCGTAGGGACACTGAAGCTTTCTTT.

This clone turned up a few times. The chain uses TRBV5-1 and TRBJ2-4, with TRBD1 matching 8 bases. This CDR3 contains 15 residues. The ends lost 0 bases at V and 8 bases at J; junction bases unmatched: 7. The germline V gene encodes CDR1 SGHRS and CDR2 YFSETQ. DNA of the CDR3: TGCGCCAGCAGCTTGGCAGGACAGGGAAAGGACATTCAGTACTTC. This gives the protein CASSLAGQGKDIQYF.

V and J are TRBV28 and TRBJ1-5, with D perhaps TRBD1 (5 bases). The CDR3 runs to 15 residues. Germline loops: CDR1 MDHEN, CDR2 SYDVKM. V was shortened by 3 bases and J by 4 bases, with 13 bases between the two germline ends. CDR3 sequence (DNA): TGTGCCAGCAGTTTTACTGGGGGAGGGAATCAGCCCCAGCATTTT. Amino acid sequence: CASSFTGGGNQPQHF.

This rearrangement joins TRBV2 to TRBJ2-3; D might be TRBD1 (6 bases). Germline V CDR1 and CDR2: SNHLY, FYNNEI. V shed 4 bases and J shed 3 bases, with 11 bases lying between them. The CDR3 contains 14 residues. In nucleotides, the CDR3 is TGTGCCAGCAGTGCTCGAGGACAGACAGATACGCAGTATTTT. Translating it yields CASSARGQTDTQYF. Together with reference TRBV2 and TRBJ2-3, the CDR3 gives the full variable domain: EPEVTQTPSHQVTQMGQEVILRCVPISNHLYFYWYRQILGQKVEFLVSFYNNEISEKSEIFDDQFSVERPDGSNFTLKIRSTKLEDSAMYFCASSARGQTDTQYFGPGTRLTVL.

This clone was seen only a few times. This chain links TRBV9 with TRBJ2-1; perhaps TRBD2 as D (6 bases). CDR1 is SGDLS, CDR2 YYNGEE, per germline. The length of the CDR3 is 15 residues. V was pared by 4 bases and J by 6 bases, with 17 bases between. The CDR3 DNA sequence: TGTGCCAGCAGCCCGAGAGGGGAGGCGGGCAATGAGCAGTTCTTC. Amino acids: CASSPRGEAGNEQFF.

Only a few counts were recorded for this clone. The rearrangement uses TRBV2 and TRBJ2-7, with D possibly matching TRBD1 (5 bases). This CDR3 comprises 13 residues. Germline assignment: CDR1 SNHLY and CDR2 FYNNEI. Trimming pared 4 bases from V and 2 bases from J, leaving 9 bases between. CDR3 nucleotide sequence: TGTGCCAGCAGTGCTACAGGAACCTACGAGCAGTACGTC. Encoded protein: CASSATGTYEQYV.

The rearrangement links TRBV30 to TRBJ1-4; 9 nucleotides align to TRBD1. In germline, CDR1 is GTSNPN, CDR2 SVGIG (reference sequence). This CDR3 has 15 residues. J gave up 7 bases and V 2 bases, and 8 bases lay outside the gene matches. Written as DNA, the CDR3 is TGTGCCTGGAGTAACAGGGGGCGGGCTGGTGAAAAACTGTTTTTT. Encoded protein: CAWSNRGRAGEKLFF.

The genes are TRBV19 and TRBJ2-7; 9 bases match TRBD2. After removal of 5 bases from V and 11 bases from J, the junction contained 19 bases not matched to a gene. The length of the CDR3 is 16 residues. Germline CDR1 and CDR2: LNHDA and SQIVND (reference sequence). CDR3 sequence reads: CASSLSPAGGTPYKYF. The DNA of the CDR3 is TGTGCCAGTAGTCTCTCCCCAGCGGGAGGAACCCCCTATAAGTACTTC.